This entry features one TCR beta chain sequence. Germline V gives CDR1 LNHNV, CDR2 YYDKDF (reference sequence). J gave up 2 bases and V 4 bases, and 2 bases lay outside the gene matches. The CDR3 contains 14 residues. These data are taken from a study of cytomegalovirus exposure and HLA in healthy donors. In the PCR, 60 Vbeta and 13 Jbeta primers were used. Sequenced by immunoSEQ multiplex PCR; TCRdb stores in-frame clones only, minus some. This sample's table reports roughly 200,000 clones. This clonotype was obtained from a man younger than 45 in good health and CMV-seronegative. V usage is TRBV15 and J usage is TRBJ2-7; 10 nucleotides match TRBD1. Sequenced: PBMCs. CDR3 region: CATSTGTGAYEQYF. The CDR3 nucleotides are TGTGCCACCAGCACCGGGACAGGGGCCTACGAGCAGTACTTC.